These T cell receptor beta chains were read from a single sample in a study of shared clonotypes between healthy human individuals. TCRdb keeps only in-frame clones here, not all; method: immunoSEQ multiplex PCR. There are around 700,000 clones in the sample; around three quarters occur only once, and under 2% lies in the top ten. Sequencing used memory CD4+ T cells sorted from blood. These receptors were obtained from a woman in her twenties or thirties in good health. The CDR3 runs from the conserved cysteine through the conserved F or W. The order of the fields is clone size, D gene, V gene, J gene, CDR3 protein, CDR3 DNA. The D gene is left open where the match is weak. Only some rows state a clone size, as once, few, many or a class for expanded clones.

few	-	TRBV21-1	TRBJ2-3	CASSKGLTDTQYF	TGTGCCAGCAGCAAAGGGCTCACAGATACGCAGTATTTT
-	-	TRBV6-6	TRBJ2-5	CASSYSRNQETQYF	TGTGCCAGCAGTTACTCGCGCAACCAAGAGACCCAGTACTTC
-	TRBD2	TRBV9	TRBJ2-3	CASSRLAHIGPDTQYF	TGTGCCAGCAGTCGACTAGCCCACATAGGCCCAGATACGCAGTATTTT
-	-	TRBV5-1	TRBJ2-7	CASSPDGGSYEQYF	TGCGCCAGCAGCCCCGATGGGGGCTCCTACGAGCAGTACTTC
-	TRBD1	TRBV4-2	TRBJ1-2	CASSQAQGGGYTF	TGTGCCAGCAGCCAAGCACAGGGGGGTGGCTACACCTTC
few	-	TRBV10-3	TRBJ1-5	CAISAGHNQPQHF	TGTGCCATCAGTGCCGGACATAATCAGCCCCAGCATTTT
-	-	TRBV29-1	TRBJ2-7	CSVADSEQYF	TGCAGCGTTGCAGATTCCGAGCAGTACTTC
few	TRBD2	TRBV28	TRBJ2-7	CASSQTSGYEQYF	TGTGCCAGCAGCCAGACTAGCGGATACGAGCAGTACTTC
-	TRBD2	TRBV19	TRBJ2-1	CASSTSGSAGNEQFF	TGTGCCAGTAGCACTAGCGGGAGTGCCGGCAATGAGCAGTTCTTC
many	-	TRBV6-1	TRBJ2-7	CASSWGTPSYEQYF	TGTGCCAGCAGTTGGGGGACACCCTCCTACGAGCAGTACTTC
-	TRBD1	TRBV2	TRBJ1-2	CASSRQGVNGYTF	TGTGCCAGCAGTCGCCAGGGGGTTAACGGCTACACCTTC
-	-	TRBV4-1	TRBJ1-5	CASSLDVTGFRGQPQHF	TGCGCCAGCAGCCTCGACGTTACAGGGTTTAGGGGTCAGCCCCAGCATTTT
-	TRBD1	TRBV2	TRBJ1-2	CARPGQGANYGYTF	TGTGCCAGACCGGGACAGGGAGCTAACTATGGCTACACCTTC
-	TRBD1	TRBV25-1	TRBJ1-2	CASSAMRQGEDYGYTF	TGTGCCAGCAGTGCCATGAGACAGGGGGAAGACTATGGCTACACCTTC
-	TRBD2	TRBV9	TRBJ2-1	CASSVVGRAGESYNEQFF	TGTGCCAGCAGCGTAGTCGGTAGGGCGGGAGAGTCCTACAATGAGCAGTTCTTC
-	-	TRBV7-7	TRBJ2-5	CASSPRETQYF	TGTGCCAGCAGCCCTCGGGAGACCCAGTACTTC
-	TRBD2	TRBV6-1	TRBJ2-4	CASSEMVGGSTVPLAKNIQYF	TGTGCCAGCAGTGAAATGGTCGGGGGGAGTACTGTACCCCTAGCCAAAAACATTCAGTACTTC
-	-	TRBV28	TRBJ2-1	CASRGRSYNEQFF	TGTGCCAGTCGGGGACGCTCCTACAATGAGCAGTTCTTC
-	TRBD1	TRBV19	TRBJ1-5	CASKLRTGTGGRNQPQHF	TGTGCCAGTAAGCTCAGAACCGGGACAGGGGGCCGCAATCAGCCCCAGCATTTT
-	-	TRBV27	TRBJ2-1	CASSLRRAYNEQFF	TGTGCCAGCAGTTTGCGGCGGGCTTACAATGAGCAGTTCTTC
-	-	TRBV5-1	TRBJ2-1	CASSLDGAGDYNEQFF	TGCGCCAGCAGCTTGGATGGCGCAGGGGACTACAATGAGCAGTTCTTC
many	TRBD1	TRBV6-6	TRBJ1-2	CASRRQGRGYTF	TGTGCCAGCAGACGACAGGGGCGCGGCTACACCTTC
-	-	TRBV14	TRBJ2-3	CASSQDLGADTQYF	TGTGCCAGCAGCCAAGATTTGGGGGCAGATACGCAGTATTTT
few	TRBD1	TRBV19	TRBJ2-7	CASSTQGAQGYEQYF	TGTGCCAGTAGTACACAGGGGGCGCAAGGGTACGAGCAGTACTTC
-	-	TRBV19	TRBJ2-1	CASSIPGTDEQFF	TGTGCCAGTAGTATTCCAGGGACCGATGAGCAGTTCTTC
many	-	TRBV7-6	TRBJ2-3	CASSQGGASDSTDTQYF	TGTGCCAGCAGCCAGGGGGGGGCATCTGATAGCACAGATACGCAGTATTTT
few	TRBD1	TRBV5-1	TRBJ2-7	CASSRDSGQKKSYEQYF	TGCGCCAGCAGCAGAGACTCGGGACAGAAAAAATCCTACGAGCAGTACTTC
-	TRBD2	TRBV10-1	TRBJ2-1	CASSHPGLAIDEQFF	TGCGCCAGCAGTCATCCGGGACTAGCGATCGATGAGCAGTTCTTC
-	TRBD2	TRBV27	TRBJ2-7	CASSLTGGSSYEQYF	TGTGCCAGCAGTCTCACGGGGGGGAGCTCCTACGAGCAGTACTTC